The 11 T cell receptor beta chains given below trace back to one sample, sequenced in a study of cytomegalovirus exposure and HLA in healthy donors (dated by TCRdb to 2016 to 2017). Library preparation employed the immunoSEQ multiplex PCR assay. The multiplex PCR relied on a mix of 60 forward primers for TCR Vbeta segments and 13 reverse primers for TCR Jbeta segments. TCRdb limited this immuneACCESS table to in-frame rearrangements with V and J called. A share of clones is missing; checked studies link under half to unresolved V genes, and the rest is unexplained. For this sample the table gives approximately 140,000 clones, of which under 85% were detected only once. The biggest ten clones account for 6.5% to 8.5% of the sample. Input material: PBMCs. Every receptor here comes from a woman between 40 and 50 years old in good health and CMV-seropositive.

V usage is TRBV27 and J usage is TRBJ2-2; D possibly corresponds to TRBD2 (5 bases). Per the germline V gene, CDR1 is MNHEY and CDR2 is SMNVEV (reference sequence). This CDR3 is built from 15 residues. V shed 7 bases and J shed 1 base, with 13 bases lying between them. The CDR3 loop is CASTPGTRNTGELFF. The CDR3 DNA follows: TGTGCCAGCACCCCGGGAACGAGGAACACCGGGGAGCTGTTTTTT.

Comments on this clone: Other nucleotide sequences in the sample specify the same CDR3. The genes are TRBV5-1 and TRBJ1-1; a weak D match, TRBD1 (5 bases). Trimming removed 5 bases at V and 1 base at J, with 9 bases between. Germline CDR1 SGHRS, CDR2 YFSETQ. The CDR3 has 13 residues. CDR3 loop: CASSFDRNTEAFF. For the CDR3, the DNA is TGCGCCAGCAGTTTTGACAGGAACACTGAAGCTTTCTTT. Variable domain in full (rest from reference TRBV5-1 and TRBJ1-1): KAGVTQTPRYLIKTRGQQVTLSCSPISGHRSVSWYQQTPGQGLQFLFEYFSETQRNKGNFPGRFSGRQFSNSRSEMNVSTLELGDSALYLCASSFDRNTEAFFGQGTRLTVV.

V gene TRBV11-3 combines with J gene TRBJ2-7; D perhaps matches TRBD1 (5 bases). V was shortened by 3 bases and J by 2 bases, with 8 bases between the two germline ends. The CDR3 is made up of 13 amino acids. Per the germline V gene, CDR1 is SGHNT and CDR2 is YENEEA. The CDR3 reads CASSFQGTYEQYF. CDR3 sequence (DNA): TGTGCCAGCAGCTTTCAGGGAACCTACGAGCAGTACTTC. The whole variable domain, remainder taken from reference TRBV11-3 and TRBJ2-7, is EAGVVQSPRYKIIEKKQPVAFWCNPISGHNTLYWYLQNLGQGPELLIRYENEEAVDDSQLPKDRFSAERLKGVDSTLKIQPAELGDSAVYLCASSFQGTYEQYFGPGTRLTVT.

The V call is TRBV2, the J call TRBJ2-3; D is perhaps TRBD1 (6 bases). The end of the DNA is better explained by TRBJ1-5, so the J call may be wrong. The CDR3 covers 13 residues. In germline, CDR1 is SNHLY, CDR2 FYNNEI. The CDR3 DNA reads TGTGCCAGAAAAGAGGACAGCACAGATACGCAGCATTTT. The encoded protein is CARKEDSTDTQHF.

This clone was seen only a few times. The chain uses TRBV2 and TRBJ2-7; a possible D gene is TRBD1 (5 bases). Deletions cut 3 bases from V and 1 base from J, with 10 bases between. Germline V gives CDR1 SNHLY, CDR2 FYNNEI. The CDR3 has 14 amino acids. The CDR3 DNA is TGTGCCAGCAGTGATACCGCAGGGTCCTACGAGCAGTACTTC. It yields the protein CASSDTAGSYEQYF.

This clone was seen just once. This chain links TRBV6-5 with TRBJ2-7; D unclear. Trimming took off 2 bases at V and 3 bases at J, with 14 bases between the two ends. The CDR3 sequence is 15 residues long. The germline V gene has CDR1 MNHEY and CDR2 SVGAGI. The CDR3 sequence is CASSYLGSQGYEQYF. The DNA of the CDR3 is TGTGCCAGCAGTTACCTGGGCTCCCAAGGCTACGAGCAGTACTTC.

As DNA, the CDR3 is TGTGCCAGCAGTGACAGGGGGTTCGCTAACTATGGCTACACCTTC. Translation gives CASSDRGFANYGYTF. The gene calls are TRBV6-1 and TRBJ1-2, with 7 bases aligning to TRBD1. V lost 3 bases, J lost 0 bases, and 4 bases stayed unmatched. CDR3 size: 15 residues. Germline V gene lookup returns CDR1 MNHNS and CDR2 SASEGT.

This chain links TRBV10-3 with TRBJ2-2; 8 bases are a match to TRBD1. This CDR3 is 16 amino acids long. The J segment lost 3 bases and the V segment lost 3 bases, leaving 6 bases of the junction unmatched. Germline CDR1 is ENHRY and CDR2 is SYGVKD. CDR3 DNA: TGTGCCATCAGTGAATCGGGACAGGTGGACACCGGGGAGCTGTTTTTT. Translating it yields CAISESGQVDTGELFF.

V usage is TRBV13 and J usage is TRBJ2-5, with 8 bases lining up with TRBD2. From germline, CDR1 is PRHDT and CDR2 FYEKMQ (reference sequence). The V segment lost 4 bases and the J segment 5 bases; nucleotides outside the gene matches: 9. This CDR3 region has 15 residues. CDR3 DNA: TGTGCCAGCAGCTCTAGTGACGGCGGGAGGGAGACCCAGTACTTC. Its translation: CASSSSDGGRETQYF.

This clone has a handful of counts. The chain recombines TRBV9 with TRBJ2-5, with 7 positions matching TRBD1. V trimming: 3 bases; J trimming: 4 bases; junction bases outside the gene matches: 6. The germline CDR1 and CDR2 sequences are SGDLS and YYNGEE. The CDR3 extends over 14 amino acids. CDR3 loop: CASSAKTGTETQYF. The CDR3 DNA sequence: TGTGCCAGCAGCGCCAAGACAGGGACAGAGACCCAGTACTTC.

The chain links TRBV5-3 to TRBJ1-2; no definite D call. TRBV5-3 is labeled an ORF, and its function is uncertain. This CDR3 contains 13 residues. Trimming left V 4 bases short and J 5 bases short, with 12 bases between. In nucleotides, the CDR3 is TGTGCCAGAAGCATTACCCTAGATTATGGCTACACCTTC. Translated: CARSITLDYGYTF.